The 24 T cell receptor beta chains listed next were all sequenced from one sample in a study of spatial heterogeneity in lung cancer. Time point of the sample: sample taken at primary tumor resection. In TCRdb, the 5' RACE reads were re-called with MiXCR into one record per CDR3 protein. The repertoire holds about 22,000 distinct CDR3 sequences, with approximately 6.2% as singletons. Sample: PBMCs, taken at surgery. All receptors come from a male donor with early-stage non-small cell lung cancer.

In its sample, this clonotype is medium-sized (0.01 to 0.1%). The chain is built from TRBV6-5 and TRBJ2-5; no reliable D call. Trimming shortened V by 4 bases and J by 1 base, and 7 bases separated the two germline ends. The CDR3 has 13 amino acids. Germline V lookup: CDR1 MNHEY, CDR2 SVGAGI. CDR3 in amino acids: CASSWQLQETQYF. The CDR3, as DNA: TGTGCCAGCAGTTGGCAGCTCCAAGAGACCCAGTACTTC.

This clonotype was recorded at least ten times. The chain is built from TRBV7-2 and TRBJ1-2; D is uncertain. The V gene lost 7 bases and the J gene lost 6 bases, with 18 bases spanning the gap. CDR1 is SGHTA and CDR2 is FQGNSA in the germline V gene. The CDR3 covers 14 residues. CDR3 in amino acids: CASTPYRERDGYTF. The CDR3 DNA follows: TGTGCCAGCACCCCCTATAGGGAGCGTGATGGCTACACCTTC.

This clonotype is medium-sized (0.01 to 0.1%). This rearrangement joins TRBV24-1 to TRBJ2-1; weak D call: TRBD1 (6 bases). Trimming shortened V by 6 bases and J by 8 bases, and 13 bases separated the two germline ends. Germline CDR1 and CDR2: KGHDR and SFDVKD. The CDR3 contains 13 residues. CDR3 residues: CATSRRGPDEQFF. The CDR3 DNA is TGTGCCACCAGTCGCAGGGGTCCCGATGAGCAGTTCTTC.

At least ten counts were recorded for this clonotype. V gene TRBV28 combines with J gene TRBJ1-1; D remains ambiguous. Trimming removed 6 bases from V and 0 bases from J, with 5 bases in between. The CDR3 length is 12 residues. Germline V gives CDR1 MDHEN, CDR2 SYDVKM. The CDR3 DNA reads as TGTGCCAGCAGGAGTTTGAACACTGAAGCTTTCTTT. As protein: CASRSLNTEAFF.

In this sample, this clonotype turned up many times. The chain links TRBV7-2 to TRBJ2-4; the match to TRBD2 covers 7 bases. The CDR3 is made up of 14 amino acids. V trimming: 5 bases; J trimming: 7 bases; junction bases outside the gene matches: 8. Germline assignment: CDR1 SGHTA and CDR2 FQGNSA. The CDR3 DNA reads TGTGCCAGCAGCCTGGGGGGGATCAATAACATTCAGTACTTC. Amino acid sequence: CASSLGGINNIQYF.

The chain employs TRBV20-1 and TRBJ2-1; TRBD2 aligns across 11 bases. CDR1 DFQATT and CDR2 SNEGSKA come from the germline V gene (reference sequence). The trim removed 1 base at V and 3 bases at J, leaving 5 bases unmatched. This CDR3 is built from 16 residues. Here the CDR3 DNA reads TGCAGTGCTAGAGTAGGTAGCGGGAGGGGCTACAATGAGCAGTTCTTC. Translating gives CSARVGSGRGYNEQFF.

V is TRBV25-1 and J is TRBJ2-1, with D possibly being TRBD2 (5 bases). The V and J ends lost 6 bases and 2 bases respectively, with 8 bases between them. This CDR3 contains 13 residues. Germline CDR1 is MGHDK and CDR2 is SYGVNS. The CDR3 coding sequence is TGTGCCAGCAGCGAGGGAACCTACAATGAGCAGTTCTTC. It is translated as CASSEGTYNEQFF.

This clonotype came up many times. This chain uses TRBV2 with TRBJ1-2; D is unresolved. Germline V gene sequence: CDR1 SNHLY, CDR2 FYNNEI. The V end lost 3 bases, the J end lost 4 bases, and 12 bases lay between the germline ends. This CDR3 has 14 residues. The CDR3 coding sequence is TGTGCCAGCAGTGATCTGGGGATTGGCTATGGCTACACCTTC. Residues: CASSDLGIGYGYTF.

This clonotype was seen more than once but under ten times. The rearrangement links TRBV19 to TRBJ1-1, with D maybe TRBD1 (5 bases). Germline loops: CDR1 LNHDA, CDR2 SQIVND (reference sequence). The CDR3 is made up of 15 amino acids. Trimming removed 9 bases from V and 0 bases from J, with 17 bases in between. CDR3 loop: CASFEGNRLNTEAFF. CDR3 nucleotide sequence: TGTGCCAGCTTCGAGGGGAATAGGCTGAACACTGAAGCTTTCTTT.

This clonotype showed up many times. This chain connects TRBV29-1 to TRBJ2-3, with 9 bases matching TRBD2. V lost 4 bases to trimming and J lost 3 bases; unmatched junction nucleotides: 5. From germline, CDR1 is SQVTM and CDR2 ANQGSEA. The CDR3 consists of 14 residues. CDR3 nucleotide sequence: TGCAGCGTTGTCCGCGGGGGGGCAACAGATACGCAGTATTTT. Protein: CSVVRGGATDTQYF.

The table lists this clonotype with many counts. The chain recombines TRBV5-1 with TRBJ2-5, with D possibly TRBD2 on 6 matching bases. CDR1 is SGHRS, CDR2 YFSETQ, per germline. Trimming removed 6 bases at V and 1 base at J, with 13 bases between. This CDR3 is 14 amino acids long. In DNA form, the CDR3 reads TGCGCCAGCACCGAGGCGGGACGCCAAGAGACCCAGTACTTC. Amino acids: CASTEAGRQETQYF.

This clonotype was observed many times. The V and J genes are TRBV12-3 or TRBV12-4 and TRBJ1-5; 10 bases agree with TRBD1. The CDR3 totals 16 residues. J lost 2 bases, V lost 3 bases, and 4 bases had no gene match. The CDR3 region is CASSLEGTGGNQPQHF. In nucleotides, the CDR3 is TGTGCCAGCAGTTTGGAGGGGACAGGGGGCAATCAGCCCCAGCATTTT.

This clonotype was counted many times. The chain has TRBV20-1 and TRBJ2-1, with TRBD2 identical over 8 bases. The CDR3 contains 15 residues. Germline V gene lookup returns CDR1 DFQATT and CDR2 SNEGSKA (reference sequence). The V and J ends lost 3 bases and 5 bases, in that order; junction bases with no gene match: 9. For the CDR3, the DNA is TGCAGTGCTAGTCCCTCAGCGGGAGAAAACAATGAGCAGTTCTTC. Its translation is CSASPSAGENNEQFF.

This clonotype has ten or more counts. This sequence joins TRBV29-1 and TRBJ2-2, with TRBD1 matching 8 bases. V lost 5 bases to trimming and J lost 6 bases; unmatched junction nucleotides: 20. Germline V gene lookup returns CDR1 SQVTM and CDR2 ANQGSEA. This CDR3 has 18 amino acids. The CDR3 DNA is TGCAGCGTTCGGGACAGGCAACTTTCTTGGACGAGCGCCGGGGAGCTGTTTTTT. This encodes CSVRDRQLSWTSAGELFF.

This clonotype was seen a handful of times. The chain is built from TRBV5-6 and TRBJ1-1; no definite D call. V lost 4 bases to trimming and J lost 0 bases, with 7 bases between them. The CDR3 runs 13 residues. The germline gives CDR1 SGHDT, CDR2 YYEEEE. The CDR3 region has the DNA TGTGCCAGCAGCCCACAGCTGAACACTGAAGCTTTCTTT. The encoded protein is CASSPQLNTEAFF.

In this sample, this clonotype turned up a few times. The chain uses TRBV12-3 or TRBV12-4 and TRBJ1-1; D is perhaps TRBD1 (6 bases). Trimming stripped 4 bases from V and 7 bases from J, with 28 bases between. There are 18 residues in the CDR3. CDR3 amino acids: CASSYPFRTRGRINEAFF. CDR3 in DNA: TGTGCCAGCAGTTACCCGTTCAGAACGCGGGGGCGAATCAATGAAGCTTTCTTT.

This clonotype showed up many times. The rearrangement joins TRBV28 to TRBJ1-6; 8 bases map to TRBD1. Germline CDR1 and CDR2: MDHEN and SYDVKM. The CDR3 is made up of 15 amino acids. V lost 4 bases, J lost 11 bases, and 10 bases stayed unmatched. In DNA form, the CDR3 reads TGTGCCAGCAGTTCACCCGGGACAGGAGGCGCACCCCTCCACTTT. Translating it yields CASSSPGTGGAPLHF.

This clonotype was observed at least ten times. The V gene is TRBV7-9, the J gene TRBJ2-7; TRBD2 matches 13 bases. V lost 3 bases, J lost 7 bases, and 6 bases stayed unmatched. Germline V gene lookup returns CDR1 SEHNR and CDR2 FQNEAQ (reference sequence). The CDR3 is made up of 15 amino acids. The CDR3 here is CASSFVGLAGSEQYF. The CDR3 nucleotides are TGTGCCAGCAGCTTCGTGGGACTAGCGGGATCTGAGCAGTACTTC.

The chain recombines TRBV21-1 with TRBJ2-1; TRBD2 reflects the table's D call only, with no check against the DNA. TRBV21-1 is a known pseudogene. The CDR3 has 13 amino acids. CDR3 coding DNA: TGTGCCAGCAGAGGCAGGACTTACAATGAGCAGTTCTTC. Residues: CASRGRTYNEQFF.

This clonotype was counted only a few times. This chain joins TRBV7-3 and TRBJ2-3; 9 positions agree with TRBD2. J gave up 2 bases and V 4 bases, and 4 bases lay outside the gene matches. This CDR3 contains 15 residues. Germline-derived CDR1 and CDR2 are SGHTA and FQGTGA. CDR3 sequence: CASSSTSGYTDTQYF. The CDR3 coding sequence is TGTGCCAGCAGCTCGACTAGCGGATACACAGATACGCAGTATTTT.

This clonotype was recorded a few times. The CDR3 is CASSSRGYQGNYGYTF. In DNA form, the CDR3 reads TGTGCCAGCAGTTCAAGGGGATATCAGGGGAACTATGGCTACACCTTC. The genes are TRBV27 and TRBJ1-2; a possible D gene is TRBD1 (6 bases). Between the trimmed V and J ends, which lost 4 bases and 2 bases, there was a span of 17 bases. Germline CDR1 and CDR2: MNHEY and SMNVEV (reference sequence). CDR3 length equals 16 residues.

Ten or more counts support this clonotype. The chain recombines TRBV3-1 with TRBJ2-5; D gene unclear. CDR1 is LGHDT, CDR2 YNNKEL, per germline (reference sequence). This CDR3 is built from 15 residues. Trimming pared 5 bases from V and 2 bases from J, leaving 15 bases between. The CDR3 protein is CASSKRLRQQETQYF. CDR3 in DNA: TGTGCCAGCAGCAAACGACTGAGGCAACAAGAGACCCAGTACTTC.

This clonotype was seen many times. This rearrangement joins TRBV7-3 to TRBJ2-3; the D gene is possibly TRBD2 (6 bases). The CDR3 runs to 15 residues. Between the trimmed V and J ends, which lost 1 base and 4 bases, there was a span of 12 bases. CDR1 is SGHTA, CDR2 FQGTGA, per germline. The CDR3 region has the DNA TGTGCCAGCAGCTTAATCGGAGGGTGGGCAGATACGCAGTATTTT. This gives the protein CASSLIGGWADTQYF.

This clonotype was seen at least ten times. The V and J genes are TRBV7-3 and TRBJ2-3; TRBD2 matches at 7 bases. Losses at the gene ends were 8 bases for V and 1 base for J; bases not matched to a gene: 6. Germline V CDR1 and CDR2: SGHTA, FQGTGA. The CDR3 covers 14 residues. Here the CDR3 reads CASSSAGGTDTQYF. The DNA of the CDR3 is TGTGCCAGCTCCTCGGCGGGAGGCACAGATACGCAGTATTTT.